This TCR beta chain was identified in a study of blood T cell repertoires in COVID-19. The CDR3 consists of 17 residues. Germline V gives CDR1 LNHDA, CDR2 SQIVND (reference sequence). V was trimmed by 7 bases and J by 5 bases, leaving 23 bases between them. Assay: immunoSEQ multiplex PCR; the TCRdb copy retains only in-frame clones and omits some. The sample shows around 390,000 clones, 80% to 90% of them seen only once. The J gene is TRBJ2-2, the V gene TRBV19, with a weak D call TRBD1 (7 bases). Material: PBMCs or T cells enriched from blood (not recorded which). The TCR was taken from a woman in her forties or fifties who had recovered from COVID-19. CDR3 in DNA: TGTGCCAGTACGGCCGGAGGGGGCCCCAGAGGAACCGGGGAGCTGTTTTTT. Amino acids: CASTAGGGPRGTGELFF.